These T cell receptor beta chains were read from a single sample in a study of shared clonotypes between healthy human individuals. Sequencing was performed with immunoSEQ multiplex PCR; in TCRdb, only in-frame clones are kept and a portion is missing. The top ten clones hold around 15% of a sample with around 320,000 clones, about nine tenths of them seen once. Sequences were obtained from memory CD8+ T cells sorted from blood. These TCRs come from a man aged 18-30 years in good health. Both conserved end residues are part of each CDR3. D genes are given only for firm matches. The size of a clone is reported for some rows only, either as once, few or many, or as a class for expanded clones.

V gene	D gene	clone size	J gene	CDR3 protein	CDR3 DNA
TRBV4-2	TRBD2	NA	TRBJ2-1	CASSQVLAGPNEQFF	TGTGCCAGCAGCCAAGTCCTAGCGGGGCCCAATGAGCAGTTCTTC
TRBV25-1	TRBD1	NA	TRBJ2-7	CATSPGQTFYEQYF	TGTGCCACCAGCCCGGGACAGACTTTCTACGAGCAGTACTTC
TRBV6-1	NA	few	TRBJ2-7	CASRVVDSGFYEQYF	TGTGCCAGCAGGGTCGTCGACTCAGGGTTTTACGAGCAGTACTTC
TRBV28	TRBD2	NA	TRBJ2-1	CASRLAGNEQFF	TGTGCCAGTAGACTAGCGGGCAATGAGCAGTTCTTC
TRBV7-9	TRBD2	NA	TRBJ2-3	CASSLPSGRESISTDTQYF	TGTGCCAGCAGCCTACCTAGCGGGAGGGAGAGCATTAGCACAGATACGCAGTATTTT
TRBV6-1	NA	NA	TRBJ1-4	CASSEVGGEDEKLFF	TGTGCCAGCAGTGAAGTTGGGGGAGAGGATGAAAAACTGTTTTTT
TRBV7-9	TRBD2	NA	TRBJ2-2	CASSLYGLAGGDTGELFF	TGTGCCAGCAGTTTATACGGACTAGCGGGAGGAGACACCGGGGAGCTGTTTTTT
TRBV30	TRBD1	NA	TRBJ2-3	CAWSETGGAGDTQYF	TGTGCCTGGAGCGAAACAGGGGGAGCAGGAGATACGCAGTATTTT
TRBV18	TRBD1	once	TRBJ2-5	CASSPPLGQGEETQYF	TGTGCCAGCTCACCACCGCTCGGACAGGGTGAAGAGACCCAGTACTTC
TRBV25-1	NA	NA	TRBJ2-1	CASSVADHNEQFF	TGTGCCAGCAGTGTAGCAGACCACAATGAGCAGTTCTTC
TRBV11-3	TRBD2	NA	TRBJ2-1	CASSFGTNNEQFF	TGTGCCAGCAGCTTTGGGACTAATAATGAGCAGTTCTTC
TRBV29-1	NA	once	TRBJ1-2	CSVDFQGLNYGYTF	TGCAGCGTTGATTTTCAGGGGTTGAACTATGGCTACACCTTC
TRBV5-4	TRBD2	many	TRBJ2-7	CASSWLAGGIYEQYF	TGTGCCAGCAGCTGGCTAGCGGGAGGGATATACGAGCAGTACTTC
TRBV10-2	TRBD2	NA	TRBJ2-2	CATSGTGELFF	TGCGCCACTAGCGGGACCGGGGAGCTGTTTTTT
TRBV5-6	TRBD1	NA	TRBJ1-4	CASSTPTGWDEKLFF	TGTGCCAGCAGCACTCCGACAGGGTGGGATGAAAAACTGTTTTTT
TRBV27	NA	NA	TRBJ2-7	CASSLKDSTYEQYF	TGTGCCAGCAGTTTAAAGGACAGCACCTACGAGCAGTACTTC
TRBV5-6	NA	NA	TRBJ1-1	CASSLLGTEAFF	TGTGCCAGCAGCTTATTAGGAACTGAAGCTTTCTTT
TRBV4-1	NA	NA	TRBJ2-3	CASSQADRRDTQYF	TGCGCCAGCAGCCAAGCCGACAGGAGAGATACGCAGTATTTT
TRBV29-1	NA	NA	TRBJ2-7	CSVELEESYEQYF	TGCAGCGTTGAGTTAGAAGAATCCTACGAGCAGTACTTC
TRBV6-7	NA	NA	TRBJ2-7	CASYPFIRVYEQYF	TGTGCCAGCTACCCCTTTATCAGAGTCTACGAGCAGTACTTC
TRBV7-2	TRBD1	NA	TRBJ2-7	CASSLAGQGAREQYF	TGTGCCAGCAGCTTAGCAGGCCAGGGGGCGCGCGAGCAGTACTTC
TRBV5-8	NA	NA	TRBJ1-5	CASSFGPGHQPQHF	TGTGCCAGCAGCTTTGGTCCCGGCCATCAGCCCCAGCATTTT
TRBV7-9	TRBD2	NA	TRBJ2-1	CASSFGPGAGVGNEQFF	TGTGCCAGCAGCTTTGGTCCCGGGGCGGGAGTTGGCAATGAGCAGTTCTTC
TRBV5-6	TRBD2	NA	TRBJ2-7	CASSPSPGLDYEQYF	TGTGCCAGCAGCCCCTCCCCGGGACTAGACTACGAGCAGTACTTC
TRBV28	NA	NA	TRBJ1-4	CASSPNEKLFF	TGTGCCAGCAGCCCTAATGAAAAACTGTTTTTT
TRBV2	NA	NA	TRBJ1-2	CASSDPQQGPYGYTF	TGTGCCAGCAGTGACCCTCAGCAGGGTCCCTATGGCTACACCTTC
TRBV27	TRBD2	NA	TRBJ2-7	CASSHSGSSYEQYF	TGTGCCAGCAGTCATAGCGGGAGCTCCTACGAGCAGTACTTC
TRBV19	NA	NA	TRBJ2-3	CASSNHRKDTQYF	TGTGCCAGTAGTAACCACAGAAAAGATACGCAGTATTTT
TRBV6-5	NA	once	TRBJ2-6	CASRPGGSGANVLTF	TGTGCCAGCAGACCCGGGGGCTCTGGGGCCAACGTCCTGACTTTC
TRBV25-1	TRBD1	NA	TRBJ2-1	CASSEGTGEQFF	TGTGCCAGCAGTGAAGGGACAGGAGAGCAGTTCTTC
TRBV7-2	TRBD1	NA	TRBJ2-7	CASSLRSLPGQGLYEQYF	TGTGCCAGCAGCTTGCGCTCCCTACCGGGACAGGGGCTATACGAGCAGTACTTC
TRBV29-1	NA	NA	TRBJ2-2	CSVQGRTDYTGELFF	TGCAGCGTTCAAGGGCGAACAGATTATACCGGGGAGCTGTTTTTT
TRBV29-1	NA	NA	TRBJ2-1	CSVESRVIGEQFF	TGCAGCGTTGAAAGCAGGGTGATTGGGGAGCAGTTCTTC
TRBV14	TRBD1	few	TRBJ2-7	CASRRTGGDEQYF	TGTGCCAGCAGGCGGACAGGGGGCGACGAGCAGTACTTC
TRBV5-6	NA	NA	TRBJ1-6	CASSLAGAPLHF	TGTGCCAGCAGCTTGGCTGGAGCACCCCTCCACTTT
TRBV7-8	NA	NA	TRBJ2-1	CASSFDYATYNEQFF	TGTGCCAGCAGCTTTGACTACGCTACCTACAATGAGCAGTTCTTC
TRBV9	TRBD1	NA	TRBJ1-1	CASSVVTGGTEAFF	TGTGCCAGCAGCGTAGTAACAGGGGGCACTGAAGCTTTCTTT